Listed below are T cell receptor beta chains from one sample, sequenced in a study of blood T cells in healthy people across ages. TCRdb itself ran the 5' RACE reads through MiXCR, one entry per CDR3 protein. The repertoire holds some 1.5 million distinct CDR3 sequences, with approximately 28% as singletons. Sequencing input: blood. The source of these receptors is a woman aged 30 to 39 in good health. The CDR3 runs from the conserved cysteine through the conserved F or W. A D gene is named only where the DNA matches it firmly. Clone size appears in some rows only: once, few, many, or a class for an expanded clone.

>few|TRBD2|TRBV20-1|TRBJ2-1|15
TGCAGTGCTAGAGATATGAAAGCGGGAGGTAGGGAGCAGTTCTTC
CSARDMKAGGREQFF
>few|TRBD1|TRBV6-5|TRBJ2-7|14
TGTGCCAGCAGTTGGCGCGACAGGGTAGCCGAGCAGTACTTC
CASSWRDRVAEQYF
>.|.|TRBV11-2|TRBJ1-1|15
TGTGCCAGCAGCCCCGACCGACAGAGGAACACTGAAGCTTTCTTT
CASSPDRQRNTEAFF
>many|TRBD2|TRBV20-1|TRBJ2-1|14
TGCAGTGCTACCCGGCGGGAGGGTAGGAATGAGCAGTTCTTC
CSATRREGRNEQFF
>.|.|TRBV12-3/TRBV12-4|TRBJ2-3|15
TGTGCCAGCAGTCGACAGTCGCAGAACACAGATACGCAGTATTTT
CASSRQSQNTDTQYF
>.|TRBD2|TRBV28|TRBJ2-1|15
TGTGCCAGCAGGTTCAGACTAGCGGGGGGTGGTGAGCAGTTCTTC
CASRFRLAGGGEQFF
>.|.|TRBV27|TRBJ2-4|15
TGTGCCAGCAGTACCCCGCTCAGACTAGTTCCTGAGCAGTACTTC
CASSTPLRLVPEQYF
>many|.|TRBV11-2|TRBJ2-5|15
TGTGCCAGCCGCCGCGCAGCGGCAAACCAAGAGACCCAGTACTTC
CASRRAAANQETQYF
>few|.|TRBV14|TRBJ2-1|12
TGTGCCAGCAGCCAACAGGGCGGTGAGCAGTTCTTC
CASSQQGGEQFF
>many|TRBD1|TRBV29-1|TRBJ2-5|14
TGCAGCGTTCAAGAGGGGACAGGGGAAGAGACCCAGTACTTC
CSVQEGTGEETQYF
>.|.|TRBV5-1|TRBJ2-1|13
TGCGCCAGCAACTTGGCTAGGGTCAGTGAGCAGTTCTTC
CASNLARVSEQFF
>few|.|TRBV6-5|TRBJ2-5|14
TGTGCCAGCAGTTACCCAACTAAGGGAGAGACCCAGTACTTC
CASSYPTKGETQYF
>.|TRBD2|TRBV19|TRBJ2-1|14
TGTGCCAGTACTCCTAGCGGGGGGGCGGATGAGCAGTTCTTC
CASTPSGGADEQFF
>few|.|TRBV12-3/TRBV12-4|TRBJ2-5|16
TGTGCCAGCAGTTTAACCCTTCAGGGGCGTAGGGAGACCCAGTACTTC
CASSLTLQGRRETQYF
>.|.|TRBV7-2|TRBJ1-2|13
TGTGCCAGCAGCTTTGCCAGGGAGGGCGGCTACACCTTC
CASSFAREGGYTF
>few|TRBD1|TRBV6-5|TRBJ2-1|16
TGTGCCAGCAGTTTACTCGGGACAGGGTCACAGAATGAGCAGTTCTTC
CASSLLGTGSQNEQFF
>few|.|TRBV20-1|TRBJ2-5|13
TGCAGTGCTAGAGGCGGCTTCCAAGAGACCCAGTACTTC
CSARGGFQETQYF
>many|.|TRBV29-1|TRBJ2-1|13
TGCAGCGTTCTAGGGGCTACCTACAATGAGCAGTTCTTC
CSVLGATYNEQFF
>.|.|TRBV18|TRBJ2-3|13
TGTGCCAGTTGGGGCGGAGGCACAGATACGCAGTATTTT
CASWGGGTDTQYF
>few|.|TRBV13|TRBJ1-1|14
TGTGCCAGCAGCTTGGGCAGGGGAGCCACTGAAGCTTTCTTT
CASSLGRGATEAFF
>few|TRBD2|TRBV12-3/TRBV12-4|TRBJ2-3|14
TGTGCCAGCAGGCCAGCGGGGAACACAGATACGCAGTATTTT
CASRPAGNTDTQYF
>few|.|TRBV7-9|TRBJ2-3|15
TGTGCCAGCAGCTTCCTCCTGTCCGGCACAGATACGCAGTATTTT
CASSFLLSGTDTQYF
>.|TRBD2|TRBV3-1|TRBJ2-3|16
TGTGCCAGCAGCCTCGGACTAGAAAGATACACAGATACGCAGTATTTT
CASSLGLERYTDTQYF
>.|TRBD1|TRBV5-1|TRBJ2-7|16
TGCGCCAGCAGCTTGGCCTACGGGACAGGTTCCTACGAGCAGTACTTC
CASSLAYGTGSYEQYF
>.|TRBD1|TRBV10-3|TRBJ1-5|17
TGTGCCATCAGTGAGTCGCGCAGGGGGAGGGTTGACCAGCCCCAGCATTTT
CAISESRRGRVDQPQHF
>few|.|TRBV5-1|TRBJ2-7|15
TGCGCCAGCAGCTTGGTGGCAGGGGTACCCTACGAGCAGTACTTC
CASSLVAGVPYEQYF
>few|TRBD2|TRBV12-3/TRBV12-4|TRBJ2-7|13
TGTGCCAGCAACACGGGGGGGCCCTACGAGCAGTACTTC
CASNTGGPYEQYF
>.|TRBD1|TRBV28|TRBJ1-5|16
TGTGCCAGCAGTTTCCCGCAGGGGGAAAAAGGTCAGCCCCAGCATTTT
CASSFPQGEKGQPQHF
>few|.|TRBV29-1|TRBJ1-5|13
TGCAGCGTTGAAGAGGGCCCAAATCAGCCCCAGCATTTT
CSVEEGPNQPQHF
>few|TRBD1|TRBV6-6|TRBJ2-2|16
TGTGCCAGCAGTTACTCGGGACAGGGGGCTCACGGGGAGCTGTTTTTT
CASSYSGQGAHGELFF